Shown below are 30 T cell receptor beta chains from a single sample sequenced in a study of beta chain features in type 1 diabetes (dated by TCRdb to between 2017 and 2018). Points the paper makes about the study in general: In all four CD4+ subsets, TCRB CDR3 length was moderately but significantly shorter in type 1 diabetes patients.

The library was built by means of the immunoSEQ multiplex PCR assay. All of the isolated RNA was reverse transcribed with the High Capacity cDNA Reverse Transcription Kit, so expressed TCRB transcripts were sequenced. TCRdb took this table from immuneACCESS and kept in-frame rearrangements with V and J called. Such tables lack part of the clones; where checked against another copy, unresolved V genes explain under half of the gap, and the rest is unexplained. The sample yields a few hundred thousand clones; 9.6% were counted once. The ten largest make up around 0.66% of the sample. No cognate antigen is known for these TCRs. The material sequenced was central memory CD4+ T cells from blood. The origin of the receptors is a man younger than 45 with type 1 diabetes.

In this sample, this clone turned up a few times. Mismatch with germline at one junction end may stem from a read error. V gene TRBV18 combines with J gene TRBJ2-1, with TRBD2 as a possible D gene (6 bases). CDR1 and CDR2 from the germline V gene are KGHSH and LQKENI. This CDR3 contains 12 residues. CDR3 nucleotide sequence: TGCGCCGGGGGAGAATTGAGCAATGAGCAGTTCTTC. This encodes CAGGELSNEQFF. Drawing the rest from reference TRBV18 and TRBJ2-1, the complete variable domain is NAGVMQNPRHLVRRRGQEARLRCSPMKGHSHVYWYRQLPEEGLKFMVYLQKENIIDESGMPKERFSAEFPKEGPSILRIQQVVRGDSAAYFCAGGELSNEQFFGPGTRLTVL.

The chain has TRBV9 and TRBJ2-1, with 7 bases lining up with TRBD2. From germline, CDR1 is SGDLS and CDR2 YYNGEE. Germline trimming cut 2 bases from V and 2 bases from J; bases unmatched to any gene: 4. The CDR3 totals 15 residues. Here the CDR3 reads CASSVRLAAYNEQFF. The CDR3 DNA reads as TGTGCCAGCAGCGTCAGACTAGCTGCCTACAATGAGCAGTTCTTC.

The chain joins TRBV27 to TRBJ2-6, with D possibly being TRBD2 (5 bases). Germline values: CDR1 MNHEY, CDR2 SMNVEV (reference sequence). The CDR3 has 17 amino acids. Trimming took off 2 bases at V and 1 base at J, with 12 bases between the two ends. The CDR3 region is CASSLEGVVSGANVLTF. The DNA of the CDR3 is TGTGCCAGCAGTTTAGAGGGCGTTGTGTCTGGGGCCAACGTCCTGACTTTC.

Notes on this clone: The sample holds other DNA sequences that translate to the same CDR3. This chain joins TRBV5-1 and TRBJ2-2; 9 bases line up with TRBD1. The junction had 2 bases not matched to a gene; V was cut back by 0 bases and J by 2 bases. Looked up from germline, CDR1 is SGHRS and CDR2 is YFSETQ. There are 16 residues in the CDR3. CDR3 residues: CASSLGDRANTGELFF. CDR3 nucleotide sequence: TGCGCCAGCAGCTTGGGGGACAGGGCTAACACCGGGGAGCTGTTTTTT.

The chain carries TRBV15 and TRBJ1-1; D unresolved. CDR1 is LNHNV and CDR2 is YYDKDF in the germline V gene (reference sequence). Trimming took 1 base from V and 0 from J, leaving 12 bases between them. The CDR3 is 16 amino acids. CDR3 sequence reads: CATSRGGWIMNTEAFF. The CDR3 DNA is TGTGCCACCAGCAGAGGCGGCTGGATCATGAACACTGAAGCTTTCTTT. Supplemented by reference TRBV15 and TRBJ1-1, the full variable domain reads DAMVIQNPRYQVTQFGKPVTLSCSQTLNHNVMYWYQQKSSQAPKLLFHYYDKDFNNEADTPDNFQSRRPNTSFCFLDIRSPGLGDTAMYLCATSRGGWIMNTEAFFGQGTRLTVV.

The V gene is TRBV2, the J gene TRBJ2-7; TRBD1 matches at 11 bases. Germline-derived CDR1 and CDR2 are SNHLY and FYNNEI. There are 14 residues in the CDR3. V lost 7 bases to trimming and J lost 1 base; unmatched junction nucleotides: 3. The CDR3 loop is CASIRDRGSYEQYF. CDR3 coding DNA: TGTGCCAGCATCCGGGACAGGGGGTCCTACGAGCAGTACTTC.

Only a few counts were recorded for this clone. An end of the junction differs from the germline gene, which may be a read error. V and J are TRBV7-9 and TRBJ1-5; D is unclear. The CDR3 contains 15 residues. Germline values: CDR1 SEHNR, CDR2 FQNEAQ (reference sequence). CDR3 DNA sequence: TGTGCCAGCAGTTTAGCGGACCGCTTGGGTCAGCCCCAGCATTTT. It codes for CASSLADRLGQPQHF.

V is TRBV11-2 and J is TRBJ2-7; D remains unclear. The CDR3 covers 12 residues. V was clipped by 2 bases and J by 7 bases, with 9 bases between them. Germline V gene lookup returns CDR1 SGHAT and CDR2 FQNNGV. CDR3 sequence reads: CASSLSRGEQYF. The CDR3, as DNA: TGTGCCAGCAGCTTAAGCCGTGGGGAGCAGTACTTC.

The genes are TRBV28 and TRBJ2-6, with 10 bases aligning to TRBD1. Looked up from germline, CDR1 is MDHEN and CDR2 is SYDVKM. The CDR3 extends over 16 amino acids. The V and J ends lost 5 bases and 3 bases, in that order; junction bases with no gene match: 4. The DNA of the CDR3 is TGTGCCAGCAGTGGACAGGGGGGTGGTGGGGCCAACGTCCTGACTTTC. This encodes CASSGQGGGGANVLTF.

This clone was found a few times. The CDR3 coding sequence is TGTGCCAGCAGCTTCCCATCGGACAGCAACACTGAAGCTTTCTTT. The encoded protein is CASSFPSDSNTEAFF. The chain uses TRBV7-9 and TRBJ1-1, with a possible D match to TRBD1 (6 bases). Germline V CDR1 and CDR2: SEHNR, FQNEAQ (reference sequence). This CDR3 has 15 residues. V was trimmed by 3 bases and J by 2 bases, leaving 13 bases between them.

This clone was counted between two and nine times. V gene TRBV6-6 combines with J gene TRBJ1-5, with D unclear. Deletions cut 6 bases from V and 0 bases from J, with 12 bases between. Germline V gives CDR1 MNHNY, CDR2 SVGAGI (reference sequence). The CDR3 runs 15 residues. The CDR3 DNA reads as TGTGCCAGCAGCAGCCACCGGGGTAGCAATCAGCCCCAGCATTTT. This gives the protein CASSSHRGSNQPQHF.

This clone was detected only a few times. The V and J genes are TRBV2 and TRBJ2-7; D possibly matches TRBD1 or TRBD2 (5 bases each). V lost 5 bases, J lost 5 bases, and 16 bases lay in between. CDR1 is SNHLY, CDR2 FYNNEI, per germline. The CDR3 contains 14 residues. The CDR3 coding sequence is TGTGCCAGCAGTTTATACCGGGACGGCAACGAGCAGTACTTC. Translating gives CASSLYRDGNEQYF.

The chain links TRBV5-1 to TRBJ1-1, with a weak D call TRBD1 (6 bases). The ends were cut back, 2 bases at V and 1 base at J, with 9 bases in the middle. This CDR3 contains 14 residues. Germline CDR1 SGHRS, CDR2 YFSETQ. CDR3 region: CASSLKGQNTEAFF. The CDR3, as DNA: TGCGCCAGCAGCTTAAAGGGACAGAACACTGAAGCTTTCTTT.

The CDR3 nucleotides are TGTGCCAGCAGCTTATGGAGGGATCAGCCCCAGCATTTT. It encodes CASSLWRDQPQHF. The chain combines TRBV7-8 with TRBJ1-5; D uncertain. The germline V and J ends were trimmed by 2 bases and 5 bases, with 7 bases remaining between them. The CDR3 has 13 amino acids. CDR1 and CDR2 from the germline V gene are SGHVS and FQNEAQ.

This clone was counted a few times. The gene calls are TRBV7-6 and TRBJ2-1; TRBD2 matches 7 bases. Germline-derived CDR1 and CDR2 are SGHVS and FNYEAQ. J gave up 1 base and V 2 bases, and 2 bases lay outside the gene matches. The CDR3 has 15 residues. The CDR3 protein is CASSLRTSSYNEQFF. CDR3 coding DNA: TGTGCCAGCAGCTTAAGGACTAGTTCCTACAATGAGCAGTTCTTC.

Only a few counts were recorded for this clone. A much larger clone sits a single nucleotide away, making a read error possible. The rearrangement joins TRBV7-8 to TRBJ1-2, with 9 nucleotides matching TRBD1. This CDR3 spans 13 amino acids. Germline V gene data show CDR1 as SGHVS and CDR2 as FQNEAQ. J gave up 2 bases and V 6 bases, and 1 base lay outside the gene matches. Here the CDR3 reads CASSDRGNYGYTF. CDR3 DNA: TGTGCCAGCAGTGACAGGGGGAACTATGGCTACACCTTC.

V gene TRBV7-3 combines with J gene TRBJ2-1; 11 positions agree with TRBD2. With 3 bases clipped from V and 15 bases from J, the junction kept 10 bases outside the gene matches. This CDR3 comprises 14 residues. Per germline, CDR1 SGHTA and CDR2 FQGTGA. The CDR3 DNA reads TGTGCCAGCAGCTTGGTCCTAGCGGGAGGCCAACTGTTCTTC. As protein: CASSLVLAGGQLFF.

In this sample, this clone turned up many times. The gene calls are TRBV7-3 and TRBJ2-1, with 10 bases identical to TRBD2. Germline lookup yields CDR1 SGHTA and CDR2 FQGTGA. The CDR3 contains 15 residues. J lost 9 bases, V lost 0 bases, and 5 bases had no gene match. This CDR3 is CASSLTSGRGVEQFF. CDR3 bases: TGTGCCAGCAGCTTAACGAGCGGGAGGGGTGTTGAGCAGTTCTTC.

To note about this clone: Other nucleotide sequences in the sample specify the same CDR3. The V call is TRBV7-9, the J call TRBJ2-1; tentatively, D is TRBD2 (6 bases). V gave up 5 bases and J gave up 7 bases, with 15 bases separating them. CDR1 and CDR2 (germline): SEHNR, FQNEAQ (reference sequence). This CDR3 is 14 amino acids long. CDR3 DNA sequence: TGTGCCAGCAGCCCACTCACGGGAGATAATGAGCAGTTCTTC. Its translation: CASSPLTGDNEQFF.

This clone was observed a handful of times. The V and J genes are TRBV13 and TRBJ2-1, with 8 positions matching TRBD1. CDR1 and CDR2 (germline): PRHDT, FYEKMQ (reference sequence). CDR3 length equals 15 residues. With V trimmed by 2 bases and J by 8 bases, 8 bases remained unmatched. The CDR3: CASSLWQGAGYEQFF. Written as DNA, the CDR3 is TGTGCCAGCAGCTTATGGCAGGGGGCGGGGTATGAGCAGTTCTTC.

This clone was detected a few times. The chain uses TRBV2 and TRBJ1-3; TRBD1 matches at 8 bases. CDR1 and CDR2 (germline): SNHLY, FYNNEI. This CDR3 is built from 14 residues. V lost 9 bases to trimming and J lost 6 bases; unmatched junction nucleotides: 10. CDR3: CASRQGSSENTIYF. DNA for the CDR3: TGTGCCAGTAGACAGGGGAGTAGTGAAAACACCATATATTTT.

This clone was counted only a few times. This rearrangement joins TRBV27 to TRBJ1-4, with 9 bases aligning to TRBD1. Germline CDR1 and CDR2: MNHEY and SMNVEV (reference sequence). This CDR3 is built from 15 residues. J lost 5 bases, V lost 4 bases, and 5 bases had no gene match. This chain's CDR3 is CASSSLGTGNEKLFF. The CDR3 DNA reads as TGTGCCAGCAGTTCCCTAGGGACAGGGAATGAAAAACTGTTTTTT.

Here the CDR3 DNA reads TGCGCCAGCAGCCAAGCCCCTAGCTCCTACAATGAGCAGTTCTTC. Its translation: CASSQAPSSYNEQFF. This sequence joins TRBV4-1 and TRBJ2-1; D uncertain. This CDR3 region has 15 residues. The V and J ends lost 1 base and 0 bases respectively, with 7 bases between them. CDR1 is MGHRA and CDR2 is YSYEKL in the germline V gene.

The V call is TRBV29-1, the J call TRBJ2-7; maybe TRBD1 (6 bases). Germline lookup yields CDR1 SQVTM and CDR2 ANQGSEA. Between the trimmed V and J ends, which lost 7 bases and 3 bases, there was a span of 22 bases. The CDR3 loop spans 15 amino acids. The CDR3 sequence: CSGQLSLGTSYEQYF. CDR3 coding DNA: TGCAGCGGTCAGTTGTCCCTCGGGACAAGCTACGAGCAGTACTTC.

This clone came up many times. Sequence at one end of the junction differs from germline and may be a read error. This sequence joins TRBV7-7 and TRBJ2-1, with unresolved D. Germline V lookup: CDR1 SSHAT, CDR2 FNYEAQ (reference sequence). The CDR3 loop spans 15 amino acids. For the CDR3, the DNA is TGTGCTAGCAGCCGGACCCCCGACGCCTACAATGAGCAGTTCTTC. It specifies CASSRTPDAYNEQFF.

This clone has only a few counts. The V call is TRBV15, the J call TRBJ1-2; D not certain. This CDR3 has 13 residues. Germline CDR1 LNHNV, CDR2 YYDKDF (reference sequence). V dropped 0 bases and J dropped 7 bases, with 9 bases sitting between them. The CDR3 DNA follows: TGTGCCACCAGCAGAGATTACGAGGGTGGCTACACCTTC. Translated: CATSRDYEGGYTF.

There are many counts of this clone. The rearrangement links TRBV29-1 to TRBJ2-7; 7 bases are a match to TRBD1. The CDR3 runs 16 residues. The germline V gene has CDR1 SQVTM and CDR2 ANQGSEA. V shed 4 bases, J shed 3 bases, and the junction held 15 bases outside the gene matches. CDR3 residues: CSVGPAGGSRSYEQYF. The CDR3 bases are TGCAGCGTTGGTCCGGCAGGGGGTTCCCGCAGCTACGAGCAGTACTTC.

The sample holds many counts of this clone. The chain couples TRBV5-1 to TRBJ2-5; a weak D match, TRBD2 (7 bases). The V end lost 4 bases, the J end lost 3 bases, and 16 bases lay between the germline ends. CDR3 length: 15 amino acids. Germline V lookup: CDR1 SGHRS, CDR2 YFSETQ. CDR3 in amino acids: CASSPTGAGEETQYF. The CDR3 coding sequence is TGCGCCAGCAGCCCGACGGGGGCGGGAGAAGAGACCCAGTACTTC.

There are a few counts of this clone. The rearrangement uses TRBV7-9 and TRBJ1-5, with unresolved D. Germline CDR1 and CDR2: SEHNR and FQNEAQ (reference sequence). CDR3 length: 13 amino acids. The ends were cut back, 5 bases at V and 1 base at J, with 6 bases in the middle. The CDR3 coding sequence is TGTGCCAGCAGCCCGGGAAGCAATCAGCCCCAGCATTTT. Translation: CASSPGSNQPQHF.

V gene TRBV18 combines with J gene TRBJ2-2, with a possible D match to TRBD2 (5 bases). In germline, CDR1 is KGHSH, CDR2 LQKENI. V lost 2 bases to trimming and J lost 6 bases, with 10 bases between them. The CDR3 length is 14 residues. CDR3 residues: CASSPDRRAGELFF. CDR3 nucleotide sequence: TGTGCCAGCTCACCAGACCGGCGGGCCGGGGAGCTGTTTTTT.